The sequence of this T cell receptor beta chain was determined in a study of cytomegalovirus exposure and HLA in healthy donors. About this clone: Its antigen remains unknown.

Germline CDR1 and CDR2: SNHLY and FYNNEI. The CDR3 extends over 14 amino acids. V was pared by 11 bases and J by 1 base, with 14 bases between. Overall study findings and caveats: In a later analysis, HLA-C alleles had the fewest associated TCRs, DRB1 alleles the most. In a later analysis, a genetic analysis reported fewer productive-TCR N-insertions in an Asian-associated ancestry cluster than the cohort average. Under in vitro conditions, a few CMV-associated chains were confirmed as specific for CMV antigens.

Amplification used 60 Vbeta primers and 13 Jbeta primers. Assay used: immunoSEQ multiplex PCR; TCRdb lists only in-frame clones, some missing. Found here are about 150,000 clones, 73% of them singletons; the top ten hold approximately 5.4%. The gene calls are TRBV2 and TRBJ2-2, with a weak D call TRBD1 (6 bases). Specimen: PBMCs. This clonotype originated in a woman aged 18-30 years in good health and CMV-seropositive. The CDR3 nucleotides read TGTGCCTCAGGGGCAGGGCGGAACACCGGGGAGCTGTTTTTT. Residues: CASGAGRNTGELFF.